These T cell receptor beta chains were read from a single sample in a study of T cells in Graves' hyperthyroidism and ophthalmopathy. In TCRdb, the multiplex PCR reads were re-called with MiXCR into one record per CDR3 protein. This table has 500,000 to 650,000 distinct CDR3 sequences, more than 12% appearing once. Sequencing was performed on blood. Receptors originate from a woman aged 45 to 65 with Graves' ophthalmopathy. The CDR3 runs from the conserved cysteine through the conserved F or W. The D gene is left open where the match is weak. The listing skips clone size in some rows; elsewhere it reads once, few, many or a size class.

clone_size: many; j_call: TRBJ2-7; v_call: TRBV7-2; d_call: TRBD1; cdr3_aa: CASSKDRNSYEQYF; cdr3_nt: TGTGCCAGCAGCAAGGACAGGAACTCCTACGAGCAGTACTTC
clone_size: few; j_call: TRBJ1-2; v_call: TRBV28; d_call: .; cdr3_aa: CASSPRSSYGYTF; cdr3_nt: TGTGCCAGCAGTCCCCGGTCGTCCTATGGCTACACCTTC
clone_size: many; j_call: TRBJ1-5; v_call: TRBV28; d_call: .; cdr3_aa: CASSLLGMSNQPQHF; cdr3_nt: TGTGCCAGCAGTCTGCTCGGTATGAGCAATCAGCCCCAGCATTTT
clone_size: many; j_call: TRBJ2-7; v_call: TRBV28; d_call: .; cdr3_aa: CASLGPTYEQYF; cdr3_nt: TGTGCCAGTCTCGGCCCCACCTACGAGCAGTACTTC
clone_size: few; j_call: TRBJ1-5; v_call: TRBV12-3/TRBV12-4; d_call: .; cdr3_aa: CASSFFFGRSNQPQHF; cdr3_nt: TGTGCCAGCAGTTTTTTCTTTGGCAGGTCGAATCAGCCCCAGCATTTT
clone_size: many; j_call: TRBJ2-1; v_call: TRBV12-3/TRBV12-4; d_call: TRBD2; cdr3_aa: CASRKGLGSYNEQFF; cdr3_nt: TGTGCCAGCAGAAAGGGACTAGGGTCCTACAATGAGCAGTTCTTC
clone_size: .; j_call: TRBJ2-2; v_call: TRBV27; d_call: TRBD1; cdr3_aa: CASSLSQGAGGELFF; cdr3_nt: TGTGCCAGCAGTTTATCACAGGGGGCCGGGGGGGAGCTGTTTTTT
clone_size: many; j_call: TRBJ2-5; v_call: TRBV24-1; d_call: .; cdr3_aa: CATSDSYDRGGETQYF; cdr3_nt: TGTGCCACCAGTGATTCGTACGACAGGGGAGGGGAGACCCAGTACTTC
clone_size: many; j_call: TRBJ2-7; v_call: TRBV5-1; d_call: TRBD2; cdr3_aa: CASSGLAGGGEQYF; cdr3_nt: TGCGCCAGCAGTGGACTAGCGGGAGGTGGTGAGCAGTACTTC
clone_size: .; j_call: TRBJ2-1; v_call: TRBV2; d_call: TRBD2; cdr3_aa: CASRSGIYNEQFF; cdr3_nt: TGTGCCAGCAGGAGCGGGATCTACAATGAGCAGTTCTTC
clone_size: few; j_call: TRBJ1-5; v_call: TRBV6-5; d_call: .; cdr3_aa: CASSYSGESNQPQHF; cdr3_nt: TGTGCCAGCAGTTACAGCGGGGAATCCAATCAGCCCCAGCATTTT
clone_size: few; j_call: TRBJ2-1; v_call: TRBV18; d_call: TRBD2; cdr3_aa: CASSPSTGTSFEQFF; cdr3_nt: TGTGCCAGCTCACCGTCTACCGGGACTAGCTTTGAGCAGTTCTTC
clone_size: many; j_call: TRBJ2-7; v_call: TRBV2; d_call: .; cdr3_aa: CASKGHLRTTYEQYF; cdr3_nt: TGTGCCAGCAAGGGGCACCTCCGGACGACCTACGAGCAGTACTTC
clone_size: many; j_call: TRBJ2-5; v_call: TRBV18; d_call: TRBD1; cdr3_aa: CASSPPGQGGETQYF; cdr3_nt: TGTGCCAGCTCACCACCCGGACAGGGTGGCGAGACCCAGTACTTC
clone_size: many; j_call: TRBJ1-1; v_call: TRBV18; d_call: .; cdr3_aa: CASSPPSITEAFF; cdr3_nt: TGTGCCAGCTCACCACCGAGCATCACTGAAGCTTTCTTT
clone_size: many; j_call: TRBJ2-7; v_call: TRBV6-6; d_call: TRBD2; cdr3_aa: CATQLRGGSVYEQYF; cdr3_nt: TGTGCCACCCAGTTACGCGGCGGGAGTGTGTACGAGCAGTACTTC
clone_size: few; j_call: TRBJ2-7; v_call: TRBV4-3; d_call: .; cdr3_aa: CASSPGPNGREQYF; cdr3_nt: TGCGCCAGCAGCCCGGGACCCAATGGCCGCGAGCAGTACTTC
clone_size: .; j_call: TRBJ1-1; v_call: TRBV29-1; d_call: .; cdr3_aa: CSAGRTMNTEAFF; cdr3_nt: TGCAGCGCGGGACGGACTATGAACACTGAAGCTTTCTTT
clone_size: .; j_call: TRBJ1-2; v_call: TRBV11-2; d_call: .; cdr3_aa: CASSLDLGDGYTF; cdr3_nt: TGTGCCAGCAGCTTAGATCTTGGGGATGGCTACACCTTC
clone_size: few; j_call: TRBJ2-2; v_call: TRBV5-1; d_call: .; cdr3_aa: CASSWGRGETGELFF; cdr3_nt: TGCGCCAGCAGCTGGGGACGGGGAGAGACCGGGGAGCTGTTTTTT
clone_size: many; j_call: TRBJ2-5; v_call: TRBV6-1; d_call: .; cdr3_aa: CASKLGRGSPGTQYF; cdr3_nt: TGTGCCAGCAAGCTCGGGAGAGGTTCCCCGGGGACCCAGTACTTC
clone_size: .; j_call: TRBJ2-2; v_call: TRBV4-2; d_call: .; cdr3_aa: CASNQALANTGELFF; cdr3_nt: TGTGCCAGCAACCAAGCTTTGGCGAACACCGGGGAGCTGTTTTTT
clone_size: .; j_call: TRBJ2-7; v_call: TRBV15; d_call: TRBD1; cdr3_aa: CATSSGQEPSYEQYF; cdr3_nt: TGTGCCACCAGCAGTGGACAGGAGCCCTCCTACGAGCAGTACTTC
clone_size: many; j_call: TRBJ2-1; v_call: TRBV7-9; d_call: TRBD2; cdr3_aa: CASSLGLAGGEQFF; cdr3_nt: TGTGCCAGCAGCTTAGGACTAGCGGGAGGTGAGCAGTTCTTC
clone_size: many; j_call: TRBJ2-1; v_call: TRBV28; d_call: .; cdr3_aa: CASSPLYGSSDEQFF; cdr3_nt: TGTGCCAGCAGTCCTCTTTACGGGAGTTCGGATGAGCAGTTCTTC
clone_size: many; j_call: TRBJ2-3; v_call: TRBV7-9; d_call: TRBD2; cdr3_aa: CASSPISGSGADTQYF; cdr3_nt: TGTGCCAGCAGCCCGATAAGCGGGAGCGGGGCAGATACGCAGTATTTT
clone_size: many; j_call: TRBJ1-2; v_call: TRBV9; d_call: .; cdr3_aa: CASSVEGQSNYGYTF; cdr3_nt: TGTGCCAGCAGCGTAGAAGGACAATCAAACTATGGCTACACCTTC
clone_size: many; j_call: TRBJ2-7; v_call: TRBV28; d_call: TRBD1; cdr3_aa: CASSDRGTTYEQYF; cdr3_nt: TGTGCCAGCAGCGACAGGGGGACGACCTACGAGCAGTACTTC
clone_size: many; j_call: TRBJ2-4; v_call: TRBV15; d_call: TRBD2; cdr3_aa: CATSRDRSGLAGVRAKNIQYF; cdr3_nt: TGTGCCACCAGCAGAGATAGGTCGGGACTAGCGGGAGTACGTGCCAAAAACATTCAGTACTTC
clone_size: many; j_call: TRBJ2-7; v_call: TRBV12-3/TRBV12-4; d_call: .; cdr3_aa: CASSLYSEYEQYF; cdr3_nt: TGTGCCAGCAGTTTATATTCAGAGTACGAGCAGTACTTC
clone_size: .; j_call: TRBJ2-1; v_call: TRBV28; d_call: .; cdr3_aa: CASNGPFEQFF; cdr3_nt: TGTGCCAGCAACGGGCCGTTCGAGCAGTTCTTC
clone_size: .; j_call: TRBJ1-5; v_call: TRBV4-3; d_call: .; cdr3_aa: CASSPAAEFNQPQHF; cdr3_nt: TGCGCCAGCAGCCCTGCCGCAGAGTTTAATCAGCCCCAGCATTTT
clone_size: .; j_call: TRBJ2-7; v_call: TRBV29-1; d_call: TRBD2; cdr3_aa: CSVVPGTRSHEQYF; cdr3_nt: TGCAGCGTTGTTCCCGGGACTAGAAGTCACGAGCAGTACTTC
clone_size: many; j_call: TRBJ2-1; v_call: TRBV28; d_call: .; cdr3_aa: CASNLRGTGGGEQFF; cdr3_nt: TGTGCCAGCAACCTTAGAGGCACAGGGGGGGGTGAGCAGTTCTTC
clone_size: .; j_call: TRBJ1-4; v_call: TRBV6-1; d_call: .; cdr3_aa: CASSEAGESKLFF; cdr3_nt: TGTGCCAGCAGTGAAGCCGGAGAGAGCAAACTGTTTTTT
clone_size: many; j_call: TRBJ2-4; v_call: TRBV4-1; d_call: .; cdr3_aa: CASSQDLAGAKNIQYF; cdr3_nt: TGCGCCAGCAGCCAAGATCTCGCGGGAGCCAAAAACATTCAGTACTTC
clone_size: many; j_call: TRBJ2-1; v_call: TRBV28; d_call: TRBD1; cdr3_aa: CATSPDRGRNEQFF; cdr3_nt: TGTGCCACCTCACCCGACAGGGGACGCAATGAGCAGTTCTTC
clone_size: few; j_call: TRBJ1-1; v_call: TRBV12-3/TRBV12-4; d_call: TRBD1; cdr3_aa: CASRVGQMNTEAFF; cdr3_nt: TGTGCCAGCAGGGTGGGACAGATGAACACTGAAGCTTTCTTT
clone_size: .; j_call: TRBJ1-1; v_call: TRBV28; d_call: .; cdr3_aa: CASQYTEAFF; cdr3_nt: TGTGCCAGCCAATACACTGAAGCTTTCTTT
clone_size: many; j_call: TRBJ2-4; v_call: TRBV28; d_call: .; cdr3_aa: CASSWTVSADIQYF; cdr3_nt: TGTGCCAGCAGTTGGACAGTATCTGCTGACATTCAGTACTTC
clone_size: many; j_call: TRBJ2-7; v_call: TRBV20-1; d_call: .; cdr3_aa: CSATRGSGNEQYF; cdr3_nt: TGCAGTGCCACCCGGGGTAGCGGCAACGAGCAGTACTTC
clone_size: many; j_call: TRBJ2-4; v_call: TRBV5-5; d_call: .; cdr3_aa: CASNPRDIQYF; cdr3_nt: TGTGCCAGCAACCCAAGGGACATTCAGTACTTC
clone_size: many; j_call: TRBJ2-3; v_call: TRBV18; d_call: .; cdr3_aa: CASSPPHGTDTQYF; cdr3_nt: TGTGCCAGCTCACCACCACATGGCACAGATACGCAGTATTTT
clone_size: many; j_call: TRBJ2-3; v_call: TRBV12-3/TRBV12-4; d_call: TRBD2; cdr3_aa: CASSLWLSGDGTDTQYF; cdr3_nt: TGTGCCAGCAGTTTATGGTTAAGCGGGGACGGCACAGATACGCAGTATTTT
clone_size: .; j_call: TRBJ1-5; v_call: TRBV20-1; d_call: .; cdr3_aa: CSASGHNPNSNQPQHF; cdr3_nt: TGCAGTGCTTCGGGACACAACCCAAATAGCAATCAGCCCCAGCATTTT
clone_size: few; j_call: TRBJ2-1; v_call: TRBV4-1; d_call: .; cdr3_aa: CASSQVLGDNEQFF; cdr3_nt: TGCGCCAGCAGCCAAGTACTTGGAGACAATGAGCAGTTCTTC
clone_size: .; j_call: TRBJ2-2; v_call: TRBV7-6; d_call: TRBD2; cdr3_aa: CASSLVGPGGRTQLGELFF; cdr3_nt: TGTGCCAGCAGCTTAGTTGGACCCGGCGGGAGGACCCAACTCGGGGAGCTGTTTTTT
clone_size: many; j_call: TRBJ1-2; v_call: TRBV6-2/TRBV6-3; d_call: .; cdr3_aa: CASSRQDYGYTF; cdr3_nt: TGTGCCAGCAGTAGACAGGACTATGGCTACACCTTC
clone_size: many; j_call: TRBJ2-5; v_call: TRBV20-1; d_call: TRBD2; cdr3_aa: CSARETSGRSLGTQYF; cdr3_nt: TGCAGTGCTAGAGAAACTAGCGGGAGAAGTTTGGGGACCCAGTACTTC
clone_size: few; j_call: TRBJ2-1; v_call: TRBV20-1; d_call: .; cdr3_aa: CSARVYSSYNEQFF; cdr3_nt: TGCAGTGCTAGAGTGTACTCCTCCTACAATGAGCAGTTCTTC
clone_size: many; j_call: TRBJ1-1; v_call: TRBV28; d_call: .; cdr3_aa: CASSTGLENTEAFF; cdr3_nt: TGTGCCAGCAGTACAGGGTTGGAGAACACTGAAGCTTTCTTT
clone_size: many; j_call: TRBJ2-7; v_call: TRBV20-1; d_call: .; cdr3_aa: CSARDRSTYEQYF; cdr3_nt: TGCAGTGCTAGAGATCGTAGTACCTACGAGCAGTACTTC
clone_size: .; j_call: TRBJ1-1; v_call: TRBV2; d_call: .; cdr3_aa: CASKGRGAGNTEAFF; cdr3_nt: TGTGCCAGCAAGGGGAGAGGGGCCGGGAACACTGAAGCTTTCTTT
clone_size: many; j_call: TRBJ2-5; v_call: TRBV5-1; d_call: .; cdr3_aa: CASSPRGSWQETQYF; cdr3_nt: TGCGCCAGCAGCCCCCGGGGGAGTTGGCAAGAGACCCAGTACTTC